One sample yielded the 23 T cell receptor beta chains listed below, sequenced in a study of control samples from healthy donors and cancer patients. Method: immunoSEQ multiplex PCR; TCRdb's copy keeps in-frame clones and lacks some. Of about 84,000 clones listed, more than 65% are singletons. The sequencing sample was made of PBMCs. The receptor set was obtained from a man in his sixties with head and neck cancer.

The chain combines TRBV15 with TRBJ1-1; D is perhaps TRBD1 (5 bases). This CDR3 has 13 residues. V dropped 0 bases and J dropped 10 bases, with 12 bases sitting between them. Looked up from germline, CDR1 is LNHNV and CDR2 is YYDKDF (reference sequence). In DNA, the CDR3 is TGTGCCACCAGCAGAGATAGTAGGAGGGGAGCTTTCTTT. Residues: CATSRDSRRGAFF.

The rearrangement joins TRBV6-5 to TRBJ2-1; perhaps TRBD2 as D (6 bases). The CDR3 is made up of 15 amino acids. Germline loops: CDR1 MNHEY, CDR2 SVGAGI. Between the trimmed V and J ends, which lost 7 bases and 6 bases, there was a span of 19 bases. The DNA of the CDR3 is TGTGCCAGCACCCAGATGGGGGACTCCGCCAATGAGCAGTTCTTC. Protein product: CASTQMGDSANEQFF.

This clone was counted once. The V gene is TRBV5-4, the J gene TRBJ2-5; 7 positions match TRBD1. CDR3 size: 16 residues. V shed 4 bases, J shed 2 bases, and the junction held 11 bases outside the gene matches. Germline CDR1 reads SGHNT; CDR2 reads YYREEE (reference sequence). This chain's CDR3 is CASSRFTGTDQETQYF. The DNA of the CDR3 is TGTGCCAGCAGCAGATTTACCGGGACAGATCAAGAGACCCAGTACTTC.

The V and J genes are TRBV19 and TRBJ2-1, with D possibly called TRBD1 or TRBD2 (6 bases each). The germline CDR1 and CDR2 sequences are LNHDA and SQIVND (reference sequence). The CDR3 extends over 15 amino acids. Trimming cost V 1 base and J 3 bases, with 10 bases left between them. The CDR3 DNA follows: TGTGCCAGTAGTATAGGACTAGGGGGCTACAATGAGCAGTTCTTC. This translates into CASSIGLGGYNEQFF.

This chain links TRBV5-5 with TRBJ1-2; weak D call: TRBD1 (5 bases). CDR1 is SGHKS, CDR2 YYEKEE, per germline (reference sequence). The CDR3 spans 16 residues. V lost 7 bases and J lost 4, with 23 bases in between. The CDR3 sequence is CASGGTGTRRGYGYTF. DNA for the CDR3: TGTGCCAGCGGCGGAACCGGGACCCGGAGAGGCTATGGCTACACCTTC.

This clone was seen once. CDR3 residues: CASSSQQGYTEAFF. In DNA form, the CDR3 reads TGTGCCAGCAGCTCGCAACAGGGGTACACTGAAGCTTTCTTT. The V gene is TRBV7-9, the J gene TRBJ1-1; 7 nucleotides line up with TRBD1. In germline, CDR1 is SEHNR, CDR2 FQNEAQ (reference sequence). After removal of 4 bases from V and 3 bases from J, the junction contained 5 bases not matched to a gene. This CDR3 region has 14 residues. Using reference TRBV7-9 and TRBJ1-1 for the parts outside the CDR3, the full variable domain is DTGVSQNPRHKITKRGQNVTFRCDPISEHNRLYWYRQTLGQGPEFLTYFQNEAQLEKSRLLSDRFSAERPKGSFSTLEIQRTEQGDSAMYLCASSSQQGYTEAFFGQGTRLTVV.

For this clone: This specimen includes other DNA sequences encoding the same CDR3. The chain joins TRBV9 to TRBJ2-5, with no clear D. This CDR3 has 15 amino acids. Germline values: CDR1 SGDLS, CDR2 YYNGEE. V shed 0 bases and J shed 1 base, with 10 bases lying between them. CDR3 loop: CASSVGVGSQETQYF. The CDR3 DNA follows: TGTGCCAGCAGCGTAGGTGTAGGGTCCCAAGAGACCCAGTACTTC. The full variable domain, with the rest looked up from reference TRBV9 and TRBJ2-5, is DSGVTQTPKHLITATGQRVTLRCSPRSGDLSVYWYQQSLDQGLQFLIQYYNGEERAKGNILERFSAQQFPDLHSELNLSSLELGDSALYFCASSVGVGSQETQYFGPGTRLLVL.

This clone occurred once. The J gene is TRBJ2-7, the V gene TRBV5-1; 7 bases align to TRBD1. V dropped 1 base and J dropped 6; count of bases not matched to a gene: 4. CDR1 and CDR2 (germline): SGHRS, YFSETQ. The CDR3 totals 13 residues. CDR3 coding DNA: TGCGCCAGCAGCTTGTCAGGGGGTAGCGAGCAGTACTTC. This translates into CASSLSGGSEQYF.

This clone was seen only a few times. The V and J genes are TRBV10-3 and TRBJ1-1; a weak D match, TRBD1 (5 bases). Germline assignment: CDR1 ENHRY and CDR2 SYGVKD. CDR3 length: 13 residues. Trimming left V 3 bases short and J 3 bases short, with 8 bases between. CDR3 nucleotide sequence: TGTGCCATCAGTGACAGGGTCGACACTGAAGCTTTCTTT. Residues: CAISDRVDTEAFF.

The chain combines TRBV11-3 with TRBJ2-1; maybe TRBD2 (5 bases). The CDR3 is 17 amino acids. Germline values: CDR1 SGHNT, CDR2 YENEEA. The V and J ends lost 5 bases and 7 bases respectively, with 24 bases between them. CDR3 amino acids: CASSRHPIGGYQNEQFF. The CDR3, as DNA: TGTGCCAGCAGCCGCCATCCAATAGGCGGGTACCAAAATGAGCAGTTCTTC.

V gene TRBV28 combines with J gene TRBJ2-4; D assignment may be TRBD1 or TRBD2 (5 bases each). Germline CDR1 is MDHEN and CDR2 is SYDVKM. V was cut by 8 bases and J by 0 bases, with 20 bases left in between. The CDR3 totals 17 residues. CDR3 sequence (DNA): TGTGCCAGCTGGGGGAGACAGACAAGACTAGCCAAAAACATTCAGTACTTC. Translated: CASWGRQTRLAKNIQYF. Supplemented by reference TRBV28 and TRBJ2-4, the full variable domain reads DVKVTQSSRYLVKRTGEKVFLECVQDMDHENMFWYRQDPGLGLRLIYFSYDVKMKEKGDIPEGYSVSREKKERFSLILESASTNQTSMYLCASWGRQTRLAKNIQYFGAGTRLSVL.

V and J are TRBV18 and TRBJ2-4; a weak D match, TRBD1 (7 bases). CDR3 length equals 14 residues. With 0 bases removed from V and 7 bases from J, the gap between germline ends came to 10 bases. CDR1 KGHSH and CDR2 LQKENI come from the germline V gene. In nucleotides, the CDR3 is TGTGCCAGCTCACCACCGACAGGGAGGAACATTCAGTACTTC. Translated, it gives CASSPPTGRNIQYF.

The CDR3 region has the DNA TGTGCCAGCACCCAGGGGGACACCGGGGAGCTGTTTTTT. It is translated as CASTQGDTGELFF. The chain joins TRBV2 to TRBJ2-2, with 7 positions matching TRBD1. This CDR3 comprises 13 residues. Per germline, CDR1 SNHLY and CDR2 FYNNEI. The trim removed 7 bases at V and 3 bases at J, leaving 2 bases unmatched.

This clone has a single count. This rearrangement joins TRBV5-1 to TRBJ2-1, with D perhaps TRBD2 (5 bases). Germline CDR1 SGHRS, CDR2 YFSETQ. CDR3 length equals 15 residues. The V and J ends lost 4 bases and 0 bases respectively, with 11 bases between them. This CDR3 reads CASSQSGDSYNEQFF. CDR3 coding DNA: TGCGCCAGCAGCCAGAGCGGAGACTCCTACAATGAGCAGTTCTTC.

V and J are TRBV5-8 and TRBJ1-5; TRBD1 matches 8 bases. The CDR3 is 17 residues long. Looked up from germline, CDR1 is SGHTS and CDR2 is YDEGEE. Unmatched junction bases numbered 9, after V lost 4 bases and J lost 0 bases. The CDR3 sequence: CASSPGTGLHSNQPQHF. Here the CDR3 DNA reads TGTGCCAGCAGCCCCGGGACAGGATTACATAGCAATCAGCCCCAGCATTTT.

This clone was seen once. The chain carries TRBV10-3 and TRBJ2-5; TRBD2 might be the D (6 bases). Trimming took off 3 bases at V and 5 bases at J, with 13 bases between the two ends. Germline V gene sequence: CDR1 ENHRY, CDR2 SYGVKD. CDR3 length: 14 amino acids. As DNA, the CDR3 is TGTGCCATCAGTGACCCGACTAGAACGGAGACCCAGTACTTC. This codes for CAISDPTRTETQYF.

The chain links TRBV7-2 to TRBJ1-3, with 7 bases matching TRBD1. This CDR3 contains 17 residues. The V gene end was trimmed by 1 base and the J gene end by 6 bases; junction bases not matched to a gene: 12. Germline V CDR1 and CDR2: SGHTA, FQGNSA. CDR3 bases: TGTGCCAGCAGCTTAGGTCCAGGGGGAGCCGGGAAAAACACCATATATTTT. Translation gives CASSLGPGGAGKNTIYF.

The rearrangement uses TRBV5-1 and TRBJ2-2, with D possibly matching TRBD2 (6 bases). Trimming took off 1 base at V and 4 bases at J, with 8 bases between the two ends. In germline, CDR1 is SGHRS, CDR2 YFSETQ. There are 14 residues in the CDR3. This CDR3 is CASSLTGGTGELFF. The CDR3 DNA reads as TGCGCCAGCAGCTTGACCGGGGGCACCGGGGAGCTGTTTTTT.

This clone was detected only a few times. The chain carries TRBV5-1 and TRBJ2-1, with D possibly being TRBD2 (5 bases). The V gene's germline CDR1 is SGHRS and CDR2 YFSETQ. The length of the CDR3 is 15 residues. Trimming left V 4 bases short and J 0 bases short, with 11 bases between. CDR3 DNA: TGCGCCAGCAGCCCAAGCGGCCCCTCCTACAATGAGCAGTTCTTC. Amino acids: CASSPSGPSYNEQFF.

This chain uses TRBV18 with TRBJ2-5; D is ambiguous. The CDR3 runs to 13 residues. V gave up 4 bases and J gave up 2 bases, with 8 bases separating them. Germline V lookup: CDR1 KGHSH, CDR2 LQKENI. The CDR3 is CASSQVTQETQYF. The CDR3 DNA reads TGTGCCAGCTCACAAGTTACGCAAGAGACCCAGTACTTC. The entire variable domain, with the rest obtained from reference TRBV18 and TRBJ2-5, is as follows: NAGVMQNPRHLVRRRGQEARLRCSPMKGHSHVYWYRQLPEEGLKFMVYLQKENIIDESGMPKERFSAEFPKEGPSILRIQQVVRGDSAAYFCASSQVTQETQYFGPGTRLLVL.

The chain recombines TRBV11-2 with TRBJ1-5, with D possibly being TRBD1 (6 bases). V was cut by 0 bases and J by 1 base, with 10 bases left in between. The CDR3 contains 16 residues. Germline V CDR1 and CDR2: SGHAT, FQNNGV. For the CDR3, the DNA is TGTGCCAGCAGCTTAGATGGGGGACAAAGCAATCAGCCCCAGCATTTT. Translated: CASSLDGGQSNQPQHF.

The chain recombines TRBV6-5 with TRBJ1-3; D unclear. Trimming removed 2 bases at V and 0 bases at J, with 8 bases between. The CDR3 consists of 15 residues. Germline CDR1 reads MNHEY; CDR2 reads SVGAGI. Here the CDR3 DNA reads TGTGCCAGCAGTTACGGCCTCTACTCTGGAAACACCATATATTTT. Its protein product is CASSYGLYSGNTIYF.

The chain joins TRBV7-8 to TRBJ2-2; D may be TRBD1 (6 bases). Trimming stripped 8 bases from V and 6 bases from J, with 19 bases between. Germline loops: CDR1 SGHVS, CDR2 FQNEAQ. The CDR3 extends over 15 amino acids. CDR3 sequence reads: CASGQRFGVAGELFF. Here the CDR3 DNA reads TGTGCCAGCGGACAGCGCTTCGGGGTTGCCGGGGAGCTGTTTTTT.